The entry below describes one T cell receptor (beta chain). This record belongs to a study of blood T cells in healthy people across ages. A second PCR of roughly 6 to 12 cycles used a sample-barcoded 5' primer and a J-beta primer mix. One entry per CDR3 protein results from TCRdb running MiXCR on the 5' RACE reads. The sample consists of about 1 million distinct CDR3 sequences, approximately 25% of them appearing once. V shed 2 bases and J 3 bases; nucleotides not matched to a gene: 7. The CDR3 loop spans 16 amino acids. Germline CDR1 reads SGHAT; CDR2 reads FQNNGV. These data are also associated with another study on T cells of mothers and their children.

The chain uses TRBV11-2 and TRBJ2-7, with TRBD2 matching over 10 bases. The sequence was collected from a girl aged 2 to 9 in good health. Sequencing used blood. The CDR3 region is CASSLSTSGTLYEQYF. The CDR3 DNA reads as TGTGCCAGCAGCTTAAGTACTAGCGGGACCCTCTACGAGCAGTACTTC. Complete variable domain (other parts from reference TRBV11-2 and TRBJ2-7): EAGVAQSPRYKIIEKRQSVAFWCNPISGHATLYWYQQILGQGPKLLIQFQNNGVVDDSQLPKDRFSAERLKGVDSTLKIQPAKLEDSAVYLCASSLSTSGTLYEQYFGPGTRLTVT.